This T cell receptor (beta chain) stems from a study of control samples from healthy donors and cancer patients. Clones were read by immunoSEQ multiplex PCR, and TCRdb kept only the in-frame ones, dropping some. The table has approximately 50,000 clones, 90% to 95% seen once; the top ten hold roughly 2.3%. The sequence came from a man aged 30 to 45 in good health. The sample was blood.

The CDR3 reads CASRGARSPHTGELFF. CDR3 DNA sequence: TGTGCCAGCAGGGGGGCCAGGTCCCCCCATACCGGGGAGCTGTTTTTT. The V call is TRBV3-1 (or the pseudogene TRBV3-2), the J call TRBJ2-2, with D maybe TRBD1 (6 bases). V gave up 6 bases and J gave up 5 bases, with 19 bases separating them. The CDR3 covers 16 residues. CDR1 is LGHDT and CDR2 is YNNKEL in the germline V gene (reference sequence).